This TCR beta chain was observed in a study of identifying expanded T cells in peripheral blood. CDR1 MNHEY and CDR2 SVGAGI come from the germline V gene. V lost 8 bases, J lost 7 bases, and 15 bases lay in between. There are 13 residues in the CDR3. Regarding the study as a whole: Roughly two-week clone count variance significantly increased as total template count grew.

Libraries were prepared by immunoSEQ multiplex PCR; TCRdb keeps only in-frame clonotypes and omits some of them. The sample contains about 130,000 clones, 80% to 90% of which appear only once. This clone was seen more than once but under ten times. Its antigen is not known. The receptor was isolated from a person aged 18 to 70 in good health. The chain uses TRBV6-5 and TRBJ1-5; the D is unclear. The sequenced sample consisted of blood. The CDR3 spells CASGVGPGQPQHF. The DNA of the CDR3 is TGTGCCAGCGGGGTTGGTCCGGGGCAGCCCCAGCATTTT.